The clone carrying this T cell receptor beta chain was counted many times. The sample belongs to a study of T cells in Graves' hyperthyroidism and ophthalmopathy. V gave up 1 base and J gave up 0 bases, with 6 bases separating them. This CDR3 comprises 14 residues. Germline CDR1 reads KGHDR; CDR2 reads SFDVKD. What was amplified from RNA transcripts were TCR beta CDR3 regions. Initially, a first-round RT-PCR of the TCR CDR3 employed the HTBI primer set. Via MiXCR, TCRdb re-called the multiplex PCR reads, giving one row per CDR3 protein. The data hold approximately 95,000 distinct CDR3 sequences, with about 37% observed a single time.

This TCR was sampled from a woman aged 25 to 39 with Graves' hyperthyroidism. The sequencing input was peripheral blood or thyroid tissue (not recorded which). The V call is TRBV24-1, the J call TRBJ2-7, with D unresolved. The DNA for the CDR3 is TGTGCCACCAGTGATTTTTTGGGCTCCTACGAGCAGTACTTC. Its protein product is CATSDFLGSYEQYF.